This T cell receptor (beta chain) is drawn from a study of T cells expressing NK-cell markers. Study information: Sequencing of TCR beta repertoires drew on sorted CD3+CD56+NKG2C+, CD3+CD56+NKG2C- and CD3+CD56-NKG2C+ T cells. Notes on the study in general: The leading position in the CD3+CD56-NKG2C+ fraction of several donors also went to these clonotypes. Six donors carried dominant NKG2C+ clonotypes that made up about 1.0-8% of their CD8+ T cells.

Reprocessing the 5' RACE reads, TCRdb reports a single entry for every CDR3 protein and omits DNA. The specimen's table records about 450,000 distinct CDR3 sequences. With regard to this clonotype: As yet, its antigen is unknown.

This sequence was found in a woman aged 18 to 75 in good health. The sequenced sample consisted of blood T cells: a sorted CD56 or NKG2C T cell subset, CD4+ or CD8+ T cells, or bulk PBMC T cells (not recorded which).

CDR3 sequence: CSSLPGPGGYTF. J is TRBJ1-2 and V is TRBV20-1; the D call of TRBD1 rests on TCRdb alone, since no DNA is present to check it. The CDR3 runs to 12 residues. Per the germline V gene, CDR1 is DFQATT and CDR2 is SNEGSKA (reference sequence).